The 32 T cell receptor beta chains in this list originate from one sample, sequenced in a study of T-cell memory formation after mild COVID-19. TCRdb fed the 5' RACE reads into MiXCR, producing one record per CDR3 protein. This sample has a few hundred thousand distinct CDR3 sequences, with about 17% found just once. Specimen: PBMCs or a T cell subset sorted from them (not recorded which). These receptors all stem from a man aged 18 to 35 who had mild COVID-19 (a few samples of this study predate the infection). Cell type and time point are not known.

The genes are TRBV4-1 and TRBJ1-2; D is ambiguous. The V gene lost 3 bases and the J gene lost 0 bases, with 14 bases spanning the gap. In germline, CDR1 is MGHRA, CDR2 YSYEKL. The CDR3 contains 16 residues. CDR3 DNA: TGCGCCAGCAGCCAGAACATCGGCAGGTCTAACTATGGCTACACCTTC. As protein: CASSQNIGRSNYGYTF.

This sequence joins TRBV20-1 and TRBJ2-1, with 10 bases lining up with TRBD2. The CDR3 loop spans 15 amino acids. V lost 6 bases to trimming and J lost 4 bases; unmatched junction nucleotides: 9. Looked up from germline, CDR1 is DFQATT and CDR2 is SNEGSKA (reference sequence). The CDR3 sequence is CSAPPASGGYNEQFF. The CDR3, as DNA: TGCAGTGCGCCTCCCGCTAGCGGGGGATACAATGAGCAGTTCTTC.

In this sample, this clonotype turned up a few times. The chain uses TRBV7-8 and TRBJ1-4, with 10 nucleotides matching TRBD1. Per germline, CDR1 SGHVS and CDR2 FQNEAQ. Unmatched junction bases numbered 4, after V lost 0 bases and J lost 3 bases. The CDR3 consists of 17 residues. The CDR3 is CASSLAEGTGANEKLFF. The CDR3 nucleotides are TGTGCCAGCAGCTTAGCGGAAGGGACAGGGGCTAATGAAAAACTGTTTTTT.

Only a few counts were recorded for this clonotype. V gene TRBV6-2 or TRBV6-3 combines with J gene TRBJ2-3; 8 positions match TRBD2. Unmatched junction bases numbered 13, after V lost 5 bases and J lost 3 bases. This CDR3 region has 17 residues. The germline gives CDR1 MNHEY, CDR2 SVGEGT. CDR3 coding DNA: TGTGCCAGCAGTAGCCTGCGGGGGGCGAATGGAACAGATACGCAGTATTTT. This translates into CASSSLRGANGTDTQYF.

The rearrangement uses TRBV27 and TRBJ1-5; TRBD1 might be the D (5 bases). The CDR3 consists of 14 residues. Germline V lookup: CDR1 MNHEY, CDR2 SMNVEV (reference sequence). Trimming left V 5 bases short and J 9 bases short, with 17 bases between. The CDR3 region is CASSHGTQTLPQHF. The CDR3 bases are TGTGCCAGCAGTCACGGGACCCAGACTCTGCCCCAGCATTTT.

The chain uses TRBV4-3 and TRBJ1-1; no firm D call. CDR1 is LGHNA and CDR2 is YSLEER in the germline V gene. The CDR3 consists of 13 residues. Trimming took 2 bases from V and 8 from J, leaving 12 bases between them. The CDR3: CASSQIPVGEAFF. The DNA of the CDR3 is TGCGCCAGCAGCCAAATTCCGGTCGGGGAAGCTTTCTTT.

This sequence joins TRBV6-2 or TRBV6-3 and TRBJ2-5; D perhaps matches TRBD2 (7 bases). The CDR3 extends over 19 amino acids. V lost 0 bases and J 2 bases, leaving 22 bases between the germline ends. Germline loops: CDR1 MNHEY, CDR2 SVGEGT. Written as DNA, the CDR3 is TGTGCCAGCAGTTACTCGATCTTGCGGGGGCGCCTCCTTCAAGAGACCCAGTACTTC. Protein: CASSYSILRGRLLQETQYF.

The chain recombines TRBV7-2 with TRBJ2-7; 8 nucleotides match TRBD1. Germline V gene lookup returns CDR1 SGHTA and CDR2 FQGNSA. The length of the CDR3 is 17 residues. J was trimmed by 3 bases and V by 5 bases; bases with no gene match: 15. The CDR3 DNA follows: TGTGCCAGCAGCACAAGACGTGACAGGGGTGGAAGCTACGAGCAGTACTTC. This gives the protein CASSTRRDRGGSYEQYF. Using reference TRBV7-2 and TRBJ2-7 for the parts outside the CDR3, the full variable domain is GAGVSQSPSNKVTEKGKDVELRCDPISGHTALYWYRQSLGQGLEFLIYFQGNSAPDKSGLPSDRFSAERTGGSVSTLTIQRTQQEDSAVYLCASSTRRDRGGSYEQYFGPGTRLTVT.

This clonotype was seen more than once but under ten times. The CDR3: CASSLGTGTNQPQHF. CDR3 DNA sequence: TGTGCCAGCAGCTTAGGGACAGGGACCAATCAGCCCCAGCATTTT. V usage is TRBV7-2 and J usage is TRBJ1-5, with 8 bases matching TRBD1. Unmatched junction bases numbered 2, after V lost 1 base and J lost 3 bases. The germline V gene encodes CDR1 SGHTA and CDR2 FQGNSA. The CDR3 spans 15 residues.

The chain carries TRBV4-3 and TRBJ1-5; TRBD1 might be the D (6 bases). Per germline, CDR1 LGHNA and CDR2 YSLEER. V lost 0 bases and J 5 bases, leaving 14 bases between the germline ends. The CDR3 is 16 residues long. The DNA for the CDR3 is TGCGCCAGCAGCCAAGAGAGAGGCGCAGGGGATCAGCCCCAGCATTTT. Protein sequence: CASSQERGAGDQPQHF.

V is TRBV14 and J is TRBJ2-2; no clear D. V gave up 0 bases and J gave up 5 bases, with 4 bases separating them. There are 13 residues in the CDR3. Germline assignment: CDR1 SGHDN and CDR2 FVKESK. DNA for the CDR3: TGTGCCAGCAGCCAAGATTTGACCGGGGAGCTGTTTTTT. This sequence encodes CASSQDLTGELFF.

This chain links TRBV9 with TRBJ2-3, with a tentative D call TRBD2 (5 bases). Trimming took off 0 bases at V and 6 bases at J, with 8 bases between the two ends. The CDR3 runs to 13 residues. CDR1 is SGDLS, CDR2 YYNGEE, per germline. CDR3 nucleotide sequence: TGTGCCAGCAGCGTAGGAGGGCGGGATACGCAGTATTTT. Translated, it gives CASSVGGRDTQYF.

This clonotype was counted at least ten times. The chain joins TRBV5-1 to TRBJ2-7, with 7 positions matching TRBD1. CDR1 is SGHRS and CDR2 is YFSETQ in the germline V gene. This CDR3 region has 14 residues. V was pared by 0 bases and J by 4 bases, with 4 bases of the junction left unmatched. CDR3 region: CASSLGQGVYEQYV. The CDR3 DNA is TGCGCCAGCAGCTTGGGACAGGGTGTGTACGAGCAGTACGTC.

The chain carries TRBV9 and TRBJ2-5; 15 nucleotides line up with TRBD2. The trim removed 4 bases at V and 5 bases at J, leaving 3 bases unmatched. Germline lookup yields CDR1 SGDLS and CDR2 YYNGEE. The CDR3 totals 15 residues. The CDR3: CASSFGTSGGETQYF. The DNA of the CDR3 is TGTGCCAGCAGCTTCGGGACTAGCGGGGGGGAGACCCAGTACTTC. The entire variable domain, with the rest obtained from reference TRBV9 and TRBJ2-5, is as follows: DSGVTQTPKHLITATGQRVTLRCSPRSGDLSVYWYQQSLDQGLQFLIQYYNGEERAKGNILERFSAQQFPDLHSELNLSSLELGDSALYFCASSFGTSGGETQYFGPGTRLLVL.

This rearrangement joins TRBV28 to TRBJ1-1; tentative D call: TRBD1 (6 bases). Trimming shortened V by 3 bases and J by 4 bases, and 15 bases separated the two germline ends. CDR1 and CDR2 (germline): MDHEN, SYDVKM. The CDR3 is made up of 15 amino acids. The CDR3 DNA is TGTGCCAGCAGTTTCTGGTCAGGGGCTTCCACTGAAGCTTTCTTT. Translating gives CASSFWSGASTEAFF. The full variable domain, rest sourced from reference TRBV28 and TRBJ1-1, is DVKVTQSSRYLVKRTGEKVFLECVQDMDHENMFWYRQDPGLGLRLIYFSYDVKMKEKGDIPEGYSVSREKKERFSLILESASTNQTSMYLCASSFWSGASTEAFFGQGTRLTVV.

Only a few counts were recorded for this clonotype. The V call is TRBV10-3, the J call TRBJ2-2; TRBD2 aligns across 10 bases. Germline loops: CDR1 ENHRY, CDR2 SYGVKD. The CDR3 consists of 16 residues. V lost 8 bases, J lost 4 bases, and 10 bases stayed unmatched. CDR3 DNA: TGTGCCATCCTGAACCAAGCGGGGGGGACCACCGGGGAGCTGTTTTTT. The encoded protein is CAILNQAGGTTGELFF.

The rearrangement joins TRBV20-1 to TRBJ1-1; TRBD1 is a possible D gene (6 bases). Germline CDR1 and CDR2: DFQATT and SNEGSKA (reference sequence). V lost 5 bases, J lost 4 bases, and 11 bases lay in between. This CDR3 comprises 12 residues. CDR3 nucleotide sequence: TGCAGTGCTCCCGACAGGCTCACTGAAGCTTTCTTT. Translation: CSAPDRLTEAFF.

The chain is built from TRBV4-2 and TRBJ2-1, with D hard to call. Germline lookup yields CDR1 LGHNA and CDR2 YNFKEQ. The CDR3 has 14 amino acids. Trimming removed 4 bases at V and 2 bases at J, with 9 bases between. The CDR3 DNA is TGTGCCAGCAGCCCCGCAGCCCCCTACAATGAGCAGTTCTTC. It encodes CASSPAAPYNEQFF.

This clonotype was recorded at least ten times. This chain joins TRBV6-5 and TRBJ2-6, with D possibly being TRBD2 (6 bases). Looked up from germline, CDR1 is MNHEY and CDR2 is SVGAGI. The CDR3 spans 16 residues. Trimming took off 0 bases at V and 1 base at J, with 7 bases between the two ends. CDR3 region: CASSYSGGSGANVLTF. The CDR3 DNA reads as TGTGCCAGCAGTTACTCGGGGGGTTCTGGGGCCAACGTCCTGACTTTC.

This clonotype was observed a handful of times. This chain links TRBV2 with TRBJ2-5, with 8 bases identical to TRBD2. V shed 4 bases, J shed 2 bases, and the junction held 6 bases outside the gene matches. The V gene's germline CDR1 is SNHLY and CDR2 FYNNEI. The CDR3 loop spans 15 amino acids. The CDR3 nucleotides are TGTGCCAGCAGTGGGACGACTAGCGAACAAGAGACCCAGTACTTC. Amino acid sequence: CASSGTTSEQETQYF.

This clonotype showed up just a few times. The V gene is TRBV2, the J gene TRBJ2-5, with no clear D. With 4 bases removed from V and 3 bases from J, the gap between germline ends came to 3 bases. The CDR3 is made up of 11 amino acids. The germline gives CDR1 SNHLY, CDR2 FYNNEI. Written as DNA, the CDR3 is TGTGCCAGCAGTGTGAAAGAGACCCAGTACTTC. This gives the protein CASSVKETQYF.

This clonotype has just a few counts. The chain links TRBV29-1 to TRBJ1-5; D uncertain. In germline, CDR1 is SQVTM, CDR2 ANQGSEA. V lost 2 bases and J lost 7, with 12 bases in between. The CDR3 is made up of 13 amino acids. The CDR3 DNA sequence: TGCAGCGTTGAATATGGGGTGGGACAGCCCCAGCATTTT. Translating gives CSVEYGVGQPQHF.

The CDR3 here is CASSGWVLYGYTF. DNA for the CDR3: TGTGCCAGCAGTGGTTGGGTCCTCTATGGCTACACCTTC. The rearrangement links TRBV2 to TRBJ1-2; D unclear. Looked up from germline, CDR1 is SNHLY and CDR2 is FYNNEI. This CDR3 contains 13 residues. V gave up 4 bases and J gave up 4 bases, with 10 bases separating them. The complete variable domain, with remaining parts taken from reference TRBV2 and TRBJ1-2, reads EPEVTQTPSHQVTQMGQEVILRCVPISNHLYFYWYRQILGQKVEFLVSFYNNEISEKSEIFDDQFSVERPDGSNFTLKIRSTKLEDSAMYFCASSGWVLYGYTFGSGTRLTVV.

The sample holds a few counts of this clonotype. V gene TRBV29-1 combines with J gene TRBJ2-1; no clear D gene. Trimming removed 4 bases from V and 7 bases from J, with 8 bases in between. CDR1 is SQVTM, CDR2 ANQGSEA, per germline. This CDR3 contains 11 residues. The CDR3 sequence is CSVAVGNEQFF. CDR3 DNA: TGCAGCGTTGCAGTAGGGAATGAGCAGTTCTTC.

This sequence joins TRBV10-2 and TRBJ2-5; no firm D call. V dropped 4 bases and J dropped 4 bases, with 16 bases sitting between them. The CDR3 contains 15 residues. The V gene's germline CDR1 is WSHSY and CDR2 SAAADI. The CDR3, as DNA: TGCGCCAGCAGTGTATCTGGTCTCGGGCGAGAGACCCAGTACTTC. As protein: CASSVSGLGRETQYF.

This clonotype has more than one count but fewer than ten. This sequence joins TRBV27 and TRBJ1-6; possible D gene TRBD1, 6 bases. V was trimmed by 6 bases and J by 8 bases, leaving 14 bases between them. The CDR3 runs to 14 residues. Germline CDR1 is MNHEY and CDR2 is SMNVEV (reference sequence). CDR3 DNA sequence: TGTGCCAGCAGGGTAGACAGGAAAGATTCACCCCTCCACTTT. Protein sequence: CASRVDRKDSPLHF.

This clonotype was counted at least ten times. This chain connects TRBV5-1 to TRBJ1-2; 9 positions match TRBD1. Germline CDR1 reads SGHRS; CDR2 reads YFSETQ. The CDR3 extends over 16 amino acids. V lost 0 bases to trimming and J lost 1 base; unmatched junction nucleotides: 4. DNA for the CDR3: TGCGCCAGCAGCTTGGGCTGGACAGGGGTTAACTATGGCTACACCTTC. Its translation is CASSLGWTGVNYGYTF.

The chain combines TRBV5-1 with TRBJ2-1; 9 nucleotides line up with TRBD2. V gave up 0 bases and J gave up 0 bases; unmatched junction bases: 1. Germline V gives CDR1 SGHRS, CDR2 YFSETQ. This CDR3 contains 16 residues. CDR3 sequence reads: CASSLGRGGSYNEQFF. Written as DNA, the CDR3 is TGCGCCAGCAGCTTGGGGCGGGGGGGCTCCTACAATGAGCAGTTCTTC.

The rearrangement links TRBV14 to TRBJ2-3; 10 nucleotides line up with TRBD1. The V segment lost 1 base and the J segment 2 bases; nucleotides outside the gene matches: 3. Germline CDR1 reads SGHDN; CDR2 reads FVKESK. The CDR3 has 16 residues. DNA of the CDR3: TGTGCCAGCAGCCAAGGGGACAGGGGAAACACAGATACGCAGTATTTT. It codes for CASSQGDRGNTDTQYF.

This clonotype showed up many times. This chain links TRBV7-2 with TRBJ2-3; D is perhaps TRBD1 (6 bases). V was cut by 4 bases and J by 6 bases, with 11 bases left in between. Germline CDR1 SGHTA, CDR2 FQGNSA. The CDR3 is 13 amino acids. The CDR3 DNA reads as TGTGCCAGCAGCTCCTACAGGGTGGATACGCAGTATTTT. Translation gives CASSSYRVDTQYF. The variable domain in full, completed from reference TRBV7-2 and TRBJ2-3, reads GAGVSQSPSNKVTEKGKDVELRCDPISGHTALYWYRQSLGQGLEFLIYFQGNSAPDKSGLPSDRFSAERTGGSVSTLTIQRTQQEDSAVYLCASSSYRVDTQYFGPGTRLTVL.

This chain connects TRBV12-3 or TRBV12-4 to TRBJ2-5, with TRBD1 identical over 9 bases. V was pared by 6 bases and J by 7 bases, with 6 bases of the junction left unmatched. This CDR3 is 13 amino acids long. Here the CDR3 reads CASRGTGRSTQYF. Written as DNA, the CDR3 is TGTGCCAGCAGGGGGACAGGGAGATCGACCCAGTACTTC.

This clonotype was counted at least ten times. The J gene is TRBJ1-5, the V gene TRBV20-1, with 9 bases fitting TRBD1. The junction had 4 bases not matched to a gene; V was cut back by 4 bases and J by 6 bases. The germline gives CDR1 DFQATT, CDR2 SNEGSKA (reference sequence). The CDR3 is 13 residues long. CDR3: CSAMDRGGQPQHF. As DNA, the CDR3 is TGCAGTGCTATGGACAGGGGCGGTCAGCCCCAGCATTTT.